This T cell receptor (beta chain) was obtained from a study of T-cell reconstitution after alpha-beta-depleted transplantation in children. The germline CDR1 and CDR2 sequences are DFQATT and SNEGSKA (reference sequence). V lost 4 bases, J lost 1 base, and 13 bases lay in between. There are 14 residues in the CDR3. Unique molecular identifiers were built into the TCRbeta library. TCRdb redid the calling of the PCR reads with MiXCR, one entry per CDR3 protein. The repertoire holds a few hundred thousand distinct CDR3 sequences, with around 10% as singletons. This clonotype was detected many times. The specimen comprised PBMCs from the stem cell graft donor, sampled from the stem cell graft. The chain employs TRBV20-1 and TRBJ2-5, with TRBD1 as a possible D gene (6 bases). This TCR came from a human donor who donated a stem cell graft to a child with acute lymphoblastic leukemia. The DNA for the CDR3 is TGCAGTGCTACCAGGACAGCTGGCCAAGAGACCCAGTACTTC. The encoded protein is CSATRTAGQETQYF.